These 24 T cell receptor beta chains were sequenced from one sample in a study of neoadjuvant anti-PD-1 for oral cavity cancer (dated by TCRdb to about 2021). Receptor amplification or capture employed the immunoSEQ multiplex PCR assay. TCRdb retrieved this table from immuneACCESS and kept in-frame rearrangements only. Not all clones are present; in checked studies, unresolved V genes account for under half, and no reason is known for the remainder. Present in this sample are 14,000 to 15,000 clones, about 70% of which were seen just once. The top ten hold about 3% of the sample. Sample time point, as interpreted from the label and publication: before neoadjuvant nivolumab. Sequenced material: PBMCs, taken before nivolumab (anti-PD-1) treatment. These receptor sequences come from a person aged 40 to 85 with oral cavity squamous cell carcinoma.

The chain employs TRBV7-2 and TRBJ2-1; 10 bases fit TRBD2. This CDR3 has 16 amino acids. Germline V lookup: CDR1 SGHTA, CDR2 FQGNSA. After removal of 0 bases from V and 7 bases from J, the junction contained 6 bases not matched to a gene. The CDR3 region is CASSLASSGGQNEQFF. CDR3 sequence (DNA): TGTGCCAGCAGCTTAGCCTCTAGCGGGGGACAAAATGAGCAGTTCTTC.

This clone was seen just once. V gene TRBV28 combines with J gene TRBJ2-2, with D perhaps assigned TRBD1 or TRBD2 (5 bases each). CDR1 is MDHEN and CDR2 is SYDVKM in the germline V gene. Trimming took off 5 bases at V and 5 bases at J, with 12 bases between the two ends. The CDR3 contains 14 residues. CDR3 sequence reads: CASSKGPTTGELFF. CDR3 DNA: TGTGCCAGCAGTAAGGGACCGACTACCGGGGAGCTGTTTTTT.

This clone came up a few times. V and J are TRBV28 and TRBJ2-7; 8 bases align to TRBD1. The CDR3 extends over 16 amino acids. V lost 4 bases to trimming and J lost 0 bases; unmatched junction nucleotides: 8. Germline V lookup: CDR1 MDHEN, CDR2 SYDVKM. CDR3 sequence: CASSSNRGDGSYEQYF. The CDR3 bases are TGTGCCAGCAGTTCCAACAGGGGGGACGGCTCCTACGAGCAGTACTTC.

The genes are TRBV6-1 and TRBJ1-6, with 9 positions matching TRBD1. With V trimmed by 5 bases and J by 8 bases, 7 bases remained unmatched. This CDR3 region has 15 residues. The germline V gene has CDR1 MNHNS and CDR2 SASEGT. The CDR3, as DNA: TGTGCCAGCAGTTCCCCGGGACAGGGTGATTCACCCCTCCACTTT. This codes for CASSSPGQGDSPLHF.

The J gene is TRBJ2-3, the V gene TRBV27; D is undetermined. The length of the CDR3 is 12 residues. CDR1 is MNHEY and CDR2 is SMNVEV in the germline V gene (reference sequence). Trimming stripped 3 bases from V and 10 bases from J, with 11 bases between. Written as DNA, the CDR3 is TGTGCCAGCAGTTTCTCTCTGGGCCCGCAGTATTTT. Amino acid sequence: CASSFSLGPQYF.

V is TRBV5-1 and J is TRBJ1-5; the D is unclear. The V end lost 4 bases, the J end lost 1 base, and 9 bases lay between the germline ends. The length of the CDR3 is 14 residues. The germline CDR1 and CDR2 sequences are SGHRS and YFSETQ. CDR3 amino acids: CASSLTGSNQPQHF. CDR3 sequence (DNA): TGCGCCAGCAGCCTAACCGGGAGCAATCAGCCCCAGCATTTT.

This chain joins TRBV4-1 and TRBJ2-5, with TRBD2 matching 8 bases. CDR1 is MGHRA and CDR2 is YSYEKL in the germline V gene. The CDR3 runs to 13 residues. Trimming took 5 bases from V and 3 from J; bases not matched to a gene: 2. CDR3 amino acids: CASSSGGEETQYF. Here the CDR3 DNA reads TGCGCCAGCAGCTCGGGGGGGGAAGAGACCCAGTACTTC.

This clone was seen a handful of times. CDR3 nucleotide sequence: TGTGCCAGCAGCTTAGCTCGGGTTTCGCAGGTCACCTACGAGCAGTACTTC. Its protein is CASSLARVSQVTYEQYF. This chain joins TRBV7-8 and TRBJ2-7; no clear D. Trimming took 0 bases from V and 2 from J, leaving 17 bases between them. CDR3 length: 17 residues. Germline-derived CDR1 and CDR2 are SGHVS and FQNEAQ. The full variable domain, with the rest looked up from reference TRBV7-8 and TRBJ2-7, is GAGVSQSPRYKVAKRGQDVALRCDPISGHVSLFWYQQALGQGPEFLTYFQNEAQLDKSGLPSDRFFAERPEGSVSTLKIQRTQQEDSAVYLCASSLARVSQVTYEQYFGPGTRLTVT.

As DNA, the CDR3 is TGTGCCAGTAGTCCTCACGCCAGACAGGGTATCGGCTATGGCTACACCTTC. This encodes CASSPHARQGIGYGYTF. This rearrangement joins TRBV19 to TRBJ1-2, with 7 bases identical to TRBD1. Germline trimming cut 5 bases from V and 4 bases from J; bases unmatched to any gene: 16. The length of the CDR3 is 17 residues. Germline loops: CDR1 LNHDA, CDR2 SQIVND (reference sequence). The full variable domain, its missing parts supplied by reference TRBV19 and TRBJ1-2, is DGGITQSPKYLFRKEGQNVTLSCEQNLNHDAMYWYRQDPGQGLRLIYYSQIVNDFQKGDIAEGYSVSREKKESFPLTVTSAQKNPTAFYLCASSPHARQGIGYGYTFGSGTRLTVV.

The chain carries TRBV11-2 and TRBJ1-1; 8 nucleotides line up with TRBD1. The CDR3 covers 15 residues. Germline V gene data show CDR1 as SGHAT and CDR2 as FQNNGV. V shed 3 bases and J 5 bases; nucleotides not matched to a gene: 8. Here the CDR3 DNA reads TGTGCCAGCAGCTTCAATGTCGACAGGGGTACTGAAGCTTTCTTT. It yields the protein CASSFNVDRGTEAFF.

V is TRBV5-6 and J is TRBJ1-1; D remains ambiguous. Trimming removed 0 bases at V and 6 bases at J, with 6 bases between. Germline V gene lookup returns CDR1 SGHDT and CDR2 YYEEEE. This CDR3 has 12 amino acids. The CDR3 region is CASSLGPSEAFF. The CDR3 DNA reads as TGTGCCAGCAGCTTGGGCCCCTCTGAAGCTTTCTTT.

The chain joins TRBV5-1 to TRBJ2-7, with TRBD2 matching over 12 bases. The ends lost 3 bases at V and 6 bases at J; junction bases unmatched: 4. The CDR3 covers 14 residues. Germline V lookup: CDR1 SGHRS, CDR2 YFSETQ. CDR3 residues: CASSSSGRAGEQYF. CDR3 sequence (DNA): TGCGCCAGCAGCTCTAGCGGGAGGGCGGGCGAGCAGTACTTC. The whole variable domain, remainder taken from reference TRBV5-1 and TRBJ2-7, is KAGVTQTPRYLIKTRGQQVTLSCSPISGHRSVSWYQQTPGQGLQFLFEYFSETQRNKGNFPGRFSGRQFSNSRSEMNVSTLELGDSALYLCASSSSGRAGEQYFGPGTRLTVT.

This chain links TRBV21-1 with TRBJ1-1. TRBV21-1 is classified as a pseudogene. The CDR3 is 15 amino acids. The DNA for the CDR3 is TGTGCCAGCAGCAAAATAGGGCAGGGAGACACTGAAGCTTTCTTT. It specifies CASSKIGQGDTEAFF.

The CDR3 spells CASSFTRADTQYF. The CDR3 DNA sequence: TGTGCCAGCAGCTTCACACGGGCAGATACGCAGTATTTT. The chain uses TRBV11-2 and TRBJ2-3; D uncertain. The CDR3 is made up of 13 amino acids. Germline V gives CDR1 SGHAT, CDR2 FQNNGV. V lost 3 bases, J lost 4 bases, and 8 bases lay in between.

This sequence joins TRBV4-1 and TRBJ2-1; D is ambiguous. This CDR3 has 14 residues. The V gene's germline CDR1 is MGHRA and CDR2 YSYEKL. Deletions cut 2 bases from V and 7 bases from J, with 12 bases between. The DNA for the CDR3 is TGCGCCAGCAGCCAACTGAGGAGATGGAATGAGCAGTTCTTC. Translated, it gives CASSQLRRWNEQFF.

This clone is a singleton in its sample. This chain joins TRBV27 and TRBJ1-5; D call uncertain. Between the trimmed V and J ends, which lost 4 bases and 2 bases, there was a span of 12 bases. The CDR3 is made up of 15 amino acids. The germline V gene encodes CDR1 MNHEY and CDR2 SMNVEV (reference sequence). CDR3 in DNA: TGTGCCAGCAGTTCGGACGTAAGGGGCAATCAGCCCCAGCATTTT. Translating gives CASSSDVRGNQPQHF.

In its sample, this clone was seen a few times. The chain joins TRBV30 to TRBJ1-1, with a tentative D call TRBD1 (5 bases). The CDR3 length is 13 residues. CDR1 is GTSNPN and CDR2 is SVGIG in the germline V gene (reference sequence). Trimming removed 3 bases from V and 10 bases from J, with 18 bases in between. Here the CDR3 reads CAWRGRGRNRAFF. CDR3 bases: TGTGCCTGGAGGGGGCGTGGGAGGAATCGAGCTTTCTTT. The whole variable domain, remainder taken from reference TRBV30 and TRBJ1-1, is SQTIHQWPATLVQPVGSPLSLECTVEGTSNPNLYWYRQAAGRGLQLLFYSVGIGQISSEVPQNLSASRPQDRQFILSSKKLLLSDSGFYLCAWRGRGRNRAFFGQGTRLTVV.

The chain carries TRBV6-4 and TRBJ1-1, with a weak D call TRBD1 (5 bases). V was clipped by 3 bases and J by 4 bases, with 12 bases between them. This CDR3 has 14 residues. CDR1 is MRHNA and CDR2 is SNTAGT in the germline V gene. The CDR3 region has the DNA TGTGCCAGCAGTGAGTCGGAGCAGGGCACTGAAGCTTTCTTT. Protein: CASSESEQGTEAFF.

This clone showed up just once. V and J are TRBV7-9 and TRBJ2-2; D gene unclear. Between the trimmed V and J ends, which lost 1 base and 5 bases, there was a span of 14 bases. The V gene's germline CDR1 is SEHNR and CDR2 FQNEAQ (reference sequence). CDR3 length equals 16 residues. Written as DNA, the CDR3 is TGTGCCAGCAGCTTAGTGGTCAGTCGACGTACCGGGGAGCTGTTTTTT. Encoded protein: CASSLVVSRRTGELFF.

This clone was detected only a few times. The V and J genes are TRBV15 and TRBJ1-5, with 8 bases identical to TRBD1. V lost 10 bases to trimming and J lost 7 bases; unmatched junction nucleotides: 3. The germline CDR1 and CDR2 sequences are LNHNV and YYDKDF (reference sequence). The CDR3 is 11 residues long. CDR3 nucleotides: TGTGCCATCTCAGGGGGCCAGCCCCAGCATTTT. This translates into CAISGGQPQHF.

V usage is TRBV11-2 and J usage is TRBJ1-1; D is unclear. The CDR3 covers 14 residues. V lost 1 base, J lost 0 bases, and 6 bases lay in between. Germline CDR1 is SGHAT and CDR2 is FQNNGV. The CDR3 here is CASSLVGMNTEAFF. The CDR3 nucleotides are TGTGCCAGCAGCTTAGTGGGTATGAACACTGAAGCTTTCTTT.

The V call is TRBV11-2, the J call TRBJ2-1; weak D call: TRBD2 (5 bases). V dropped 4 bases and J dropped 0 bases, with 10 bases sitting between them. Per the germline V gene, CDR1 is SGHAT and CDR2 is FQNNGV. The CDR3 loop spans 15 amino acids. The CDR3 DNA sequence: TGTGCCAGCAGCTCCGGGGTTAGCTCCTACAATGAGCAGTTCTTC. As protein: CASSSGVSSYNEQFF.

V is TRBV4-1 and J is TRBJ1-1; D is perhaps TRBD1 (5 bases). This CDR3 is built from 15 residues. With 1 base removed from V and 2 bases from J, the gap between germline ends came to 11 bases. From germline, CDR1 is MGHRA and CDR2 YSYEKL. The chain's CDR3 is CASSQVLRGNTEAFF. The CDR3 DNA reads as TGCGCCAGCAGCCAAGTGTTGAGGGGTAACACTGAAGCTTTCTTT.

The chain carries TRBV5-1 and TRBJ1-2; the match to TRBD1 covers 7 bases. Trimming took 2 bases from V and 5 from J; bases not matched to a gene: 3. CDR3 length equals 13 residues. Germline V CDR1 and CDR2: SGHRS, YFSETQ. The CDR3 region has the DNA TGCGCCAGCAGCTTCGGGACAGAATATGGCTACACCTTC. Its protein is CASSFGTEYGYTF.